This T cell receptor (beta chain) was captured in a study of vaccination effects on CD4 cells after COVID-19. V lost 4 bases and J lost 3; bases outside the gene matches: 6. Germline-derived CDR1 and CDR2 are SGHDN and FVKESK. This CDR3 comprises 16 residues. About this clone: Its antigen remains unknown.

Profiled with immunoSEQ multiplex PCR; TCRdb holds only in-frame clones, not every one. There are more than 45,000 clones in the sample; approximately 80% occur only once, and approximately 10% lies in the top ten. Following culture for roughly 10 days, CD4+ T cells were isolated. The chain joins TRBV14 to TRBJ2-2, with 9 nucleotides matching TRBD1. This material consisted of CD4+ T cells from PBMCs cultured without peptide, taken before COVID-19 vaccination. The TCR was taken from a human donor who had a prior SARS-CoV-2 infection. Here the CDR3 reads CASSPRTGVDTGELFF. In nucleotides, the CDR3 is TGTGCCAGCAGCCCACGGACAGGGGTGGACACCGGGGAGCTGTTTTTT.